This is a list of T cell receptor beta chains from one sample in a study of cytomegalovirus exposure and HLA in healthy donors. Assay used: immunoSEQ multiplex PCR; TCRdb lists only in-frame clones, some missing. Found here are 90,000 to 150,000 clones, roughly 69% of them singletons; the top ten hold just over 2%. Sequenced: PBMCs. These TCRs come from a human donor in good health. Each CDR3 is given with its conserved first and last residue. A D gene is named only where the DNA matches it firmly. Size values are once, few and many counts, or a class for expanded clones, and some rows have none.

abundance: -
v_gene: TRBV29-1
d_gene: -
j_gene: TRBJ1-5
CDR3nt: TGCAGCGTTGGGGGCAGTAGCAATCAGCCCCAGCATTTT
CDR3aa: CSVGGSSNQPQHF

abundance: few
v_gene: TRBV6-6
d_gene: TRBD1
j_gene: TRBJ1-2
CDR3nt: TGTGCCAGCAGTTGGGACAGGGGGCGAGGTGGCTACACCTTC
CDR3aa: CASSWDRGRGGYTF

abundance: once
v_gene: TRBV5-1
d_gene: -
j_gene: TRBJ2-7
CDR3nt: TGCGCCAGCAGCGTAACAGGAAACTACGAGCAGTACTTC
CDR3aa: CASSVTGNYEQYF

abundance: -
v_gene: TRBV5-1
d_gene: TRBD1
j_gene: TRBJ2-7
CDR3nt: TGCGCCAGCAGCTTGATTACAGGACAGGGCTACGAGCAGTACTTC
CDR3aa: CASSLITGQGYEQYF

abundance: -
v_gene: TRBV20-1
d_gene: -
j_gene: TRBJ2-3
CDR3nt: TGCAGTGCTAGAGAGGTCCAGCGCCCGTATTTT
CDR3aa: CSAREVQRPYF

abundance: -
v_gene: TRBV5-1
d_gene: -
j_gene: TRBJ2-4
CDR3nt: TGCGCCAGCAGCCCGGCGGGTCCTCACGGGAGAAACATTCAGTACTTC
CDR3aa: CASSPAGPHGRNIQYF

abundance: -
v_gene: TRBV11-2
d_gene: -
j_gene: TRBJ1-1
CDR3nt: TGTGCCAGCAGCTTGACAGGCATGAACACTGAAGCTTTCTTT
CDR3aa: CASSLTGMNTEAFF

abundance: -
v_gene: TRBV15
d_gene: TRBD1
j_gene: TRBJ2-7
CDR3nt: TGTGCCACCAGCAGAGGCCGGGACAGCTCCTACGAGCAGTACTTC
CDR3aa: CATSRGRDSSYEQYF

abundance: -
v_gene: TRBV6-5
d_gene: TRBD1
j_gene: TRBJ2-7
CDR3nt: TGTGCCAGCACCGGATGGGACAGTGCCTACGAGCAGTACTTC
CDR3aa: CASTGWDSAYEQYF

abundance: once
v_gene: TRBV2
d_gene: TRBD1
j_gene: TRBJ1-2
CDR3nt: TGTGCCAGCAGTTCCAAGACAGGGCCGAATTTTCTAGGCTACACCTTC
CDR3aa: CASSSKTGPNFLGYTF

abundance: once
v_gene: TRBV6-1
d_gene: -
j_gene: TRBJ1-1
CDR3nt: TGTGCCAGCAAGGACGGGGGTTTGAACACTGAAGCTTTCTTT
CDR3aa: CASKDGGLNTEAFF

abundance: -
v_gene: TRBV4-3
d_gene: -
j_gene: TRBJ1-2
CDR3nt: TGCGCCAGCAGCCAAGGTGGTACTTGGGGCTACACCTTC
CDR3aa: CASSQGGTWGYTF

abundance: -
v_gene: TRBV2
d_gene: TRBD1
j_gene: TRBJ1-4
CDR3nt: TGTGCCAGCAGTGAGGACAGGGGCATGGCTCGGGGTGAAAAACTGTTTTTT
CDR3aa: CASSEDRGMARGEKLFF

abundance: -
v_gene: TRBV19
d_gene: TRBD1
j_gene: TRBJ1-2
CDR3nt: TGTGCCAGTAGTACAAGGACAGGGGGGAACTATGGCTACACCTTC
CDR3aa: CASSTRTGGNYGYTF

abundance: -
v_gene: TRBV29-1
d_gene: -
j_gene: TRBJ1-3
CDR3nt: TGCAGCGTTAGGACAGCGCGAAACACCATATATTTT
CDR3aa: CSVRTARNTIYF

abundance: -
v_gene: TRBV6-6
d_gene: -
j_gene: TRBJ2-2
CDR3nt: TGTGCCAGCAGCCGTGGACAGGCGGGGACCGGGGAGCTGTTTTTT
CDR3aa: CASSRGQAGTGELFF

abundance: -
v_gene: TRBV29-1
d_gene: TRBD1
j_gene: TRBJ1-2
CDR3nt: TGCAGCGTTGAACTCGGCAGGGGGATAGTGACTAACTATGGCTACACCTTC
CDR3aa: CSVELGRGIVTNYGYTF

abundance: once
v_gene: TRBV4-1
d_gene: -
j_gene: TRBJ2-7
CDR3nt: TGCGCCAGCAGCCAAGATCAAGAGTACGAGCAGTACTTC
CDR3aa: CASSQDQEYEQYF

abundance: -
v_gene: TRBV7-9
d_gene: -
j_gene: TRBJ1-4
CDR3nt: TGTGCCAGCAGCTTCGGGGGAGTTGATGAAAAACTGTTTTTT
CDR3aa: CASSFGGVDEKLFF

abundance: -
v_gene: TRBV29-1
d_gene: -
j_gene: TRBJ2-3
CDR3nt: TGCAGCGTTTCAGACTGGGGCGCTGAAGATACGCAGTATTTT
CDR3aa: CSVSDWGAEDTQYF

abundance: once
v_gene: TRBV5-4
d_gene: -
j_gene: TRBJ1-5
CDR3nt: TGTGCCAGCAGCTTGGAAGGAGGCAATCAGCCCCAGCATTTT
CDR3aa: CASSLEGGNQPQHF

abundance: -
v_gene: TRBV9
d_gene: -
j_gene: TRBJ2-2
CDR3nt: TGTGCCAGCAGCGTAGAATCACTTAACACCGGGGAGCTGTTTTTT
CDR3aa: CASSVESLNTGELFF

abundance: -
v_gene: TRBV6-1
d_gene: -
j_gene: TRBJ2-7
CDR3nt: TGTGCCAGCAGTGCTGTTGGCGGTGAGCAGTACTTC
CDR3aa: CASSAVGGEQYF

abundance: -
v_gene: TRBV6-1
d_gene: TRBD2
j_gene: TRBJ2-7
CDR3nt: TGTGCCAGCAGTCCACTAGCGGGAAGCGGCGAGCAGTACTTC
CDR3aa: CASSPLAGSGEQYF

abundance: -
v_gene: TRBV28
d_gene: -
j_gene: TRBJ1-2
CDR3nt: TGTGCCACCGCCGACAGGCATCGGGGCTACACCTTC
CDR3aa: CATADRHRGYTF

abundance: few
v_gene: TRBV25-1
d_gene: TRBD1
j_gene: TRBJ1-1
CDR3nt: TGTGCCAGCAGTGATGAGCAGGGGGCCGCTTATGAAGCTTTCTTT
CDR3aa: CASSDEQGAAYEAFF

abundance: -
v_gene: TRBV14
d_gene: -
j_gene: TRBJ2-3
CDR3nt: TGTGCCAGCAGCCAAGATGGGCTAGCGCTCACAGATACGCAGTATTTT
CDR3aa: CASSQDGLALTDTQYF

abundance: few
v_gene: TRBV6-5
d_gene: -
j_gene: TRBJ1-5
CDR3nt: TGTGCCAGCACCTCGCGGGGGGCTGGCAATCAGCCCCAGCATTTT
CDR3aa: CASTSRGAGNQPQHF

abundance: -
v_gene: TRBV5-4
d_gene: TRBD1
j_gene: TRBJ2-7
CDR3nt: TGTGCCAGCAGCTTGGGTACCGGGACAGCCTACGAGCAGTACTTC
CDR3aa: CASSLGTGTAYEQYF

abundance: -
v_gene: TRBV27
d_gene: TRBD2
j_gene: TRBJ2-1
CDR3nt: TGTGCCAGCAGTTCCCGCCCGACTAGCGGGATAGCCTACAATGAGCAGTTCTTC
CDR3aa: CASSSRPTSGIAYNEQFF

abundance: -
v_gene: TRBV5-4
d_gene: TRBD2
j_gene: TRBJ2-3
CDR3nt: TGTGCCAGCAGCTTGGACCCGGGGGGTCGTGCAGATACGCAGTATTTT
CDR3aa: CASSLDPGGRADTQYF

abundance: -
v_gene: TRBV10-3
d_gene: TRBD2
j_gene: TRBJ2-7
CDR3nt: TGTGCCATCAGAGCTAGCGGGGGGTCCTACGAGCAGTACTTC
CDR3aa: CAIRASGGSYEQYF

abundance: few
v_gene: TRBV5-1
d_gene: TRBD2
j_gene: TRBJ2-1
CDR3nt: TGCGCCAGCAGCTTGGAACCTACTAGCGGTTCACCCAATGAGCAGTTCTTC
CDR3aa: CASSLEPTSGSPNEQFF

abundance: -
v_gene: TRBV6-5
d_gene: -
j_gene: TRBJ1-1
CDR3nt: TGTGCCAGCAGTCCTAATGGGCCCAACACTGAAGCTTTCTTT
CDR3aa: CASSPNGPNTEAFF

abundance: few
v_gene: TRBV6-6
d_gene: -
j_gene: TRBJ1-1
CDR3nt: TGTGCCAGCAGAACTAGGTTTGGTGACACTGAAGCTTTCTTT
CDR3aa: CASRTRFGDTEAFF

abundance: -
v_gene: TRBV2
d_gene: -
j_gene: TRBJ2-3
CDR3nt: TGTGCCAGCAGGGCCGGGGGACGGCGGACAGATACGCAGTATTTT
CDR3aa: CASRAGGRRTDTQYF

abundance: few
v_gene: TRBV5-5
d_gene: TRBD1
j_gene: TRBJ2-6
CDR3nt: TGTGCCAGCAGCCTGCGGACAGGGACGAACTCTGGGGCCAACGTCCTGACTTTC
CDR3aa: CASSLRTGTNSGANVLTF

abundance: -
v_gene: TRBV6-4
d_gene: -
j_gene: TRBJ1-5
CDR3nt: TGTGCCAGCTCCGACAATCCAAATCAGCCCCAGCATTTT
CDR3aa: CASSDNPNQPQHF

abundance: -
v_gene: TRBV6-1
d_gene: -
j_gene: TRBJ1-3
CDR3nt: TGTGCCCTGGGAAGCGGCTCTGGAAACACCATATATTTT
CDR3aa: CALGSGSGNTIYF

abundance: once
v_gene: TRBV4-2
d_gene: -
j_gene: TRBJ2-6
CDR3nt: TGTGCCAGCAGCCAGGACAGAGACGCCTCTGGGGCCAACGTCCTGACTTTC
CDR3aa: CASSQDRDASGANVLTF

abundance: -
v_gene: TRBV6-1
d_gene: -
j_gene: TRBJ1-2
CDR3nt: TGTGCCAGCAGTGAAATCAGGGCCTCTGGCTACACCTTC
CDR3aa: CASSEIRASGYTF

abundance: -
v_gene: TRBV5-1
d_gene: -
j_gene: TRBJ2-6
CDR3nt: TGCGCCAGCAGCTACACGTCAGGGGCTGGGGCCAACGTCCTGACTTTC
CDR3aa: CASSYTSGAGANVLTF

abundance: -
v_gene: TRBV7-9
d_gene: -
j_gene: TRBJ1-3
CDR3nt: TGTGCCAGCAGCTTAGTCTCACAAGTCTCTGGAAACACCATATATTTT
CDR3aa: CASSLVSQVSGNTIYF

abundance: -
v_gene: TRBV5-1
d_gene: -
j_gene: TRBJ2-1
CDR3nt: TGCGCCAGCAGCTTGGTAAGGCAGGCTGGTTTAGATGAGCAGTTCTTC
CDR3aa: CASSLVRQAGLDEQFF

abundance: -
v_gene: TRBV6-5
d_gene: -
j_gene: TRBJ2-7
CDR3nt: TGTGCCAGCAGTTACGGGGGGGGCAGGGGTGAGCAGTACTTC
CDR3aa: CASSYGGGRGEQYF